These T cell receptor beta chains were read from a single sample in a study of blood T cell repertoires in COVID-19. TCRdb's copy holds only in-frame clones and misses some; the assay was immunoSEQ multiplex PCR. The sample consists of 35,000 to 50,000 clones, approximately 81% of them appearing once. Material: peripheral blood. The receptors stem from a human donor in a cohort sampled during active COVID-19. CDR3s include the opening cysteine and the closing phenylalanine or tryptophan. D genes are given only for firm matches. The listing skips clone size in some rows; elsewhere it reads once, few, many or a size class.

j_call,d_call,clone_size,v_call,cdr3_nt,cdr3_aa
TRBJ2-5,NA,NA,TRBV15,TGTGCCACCAGCAGAGAGGGAGTCCAAGAGACCCAGTACTTC,CATSREGVQETQYF
TRBJ2-1,TRBD2,NA,TRBV10-3,TGTGCCATCAGCGGGATGGCGGGGGGGACCCGGTACAATGAGCAGTTCTTC,CAISGMAGGTRYNEQFF
TRBJ1-5,NA,NA,TRBV2,TGTGCCAGCAGCCTCCGGGACACTTATAGCAATCAGCCCCAGCATTTT,CASSLRDTYSNQPQHF
TRBJ1-1,NA,NA,TRBV18,TGTGCCAGCTCATCCGCTGGGGGGGGGAAAGCTTTCTTT,CASSSAGGGKAFF
TRBJ2-5,TRBD1,NA,TRBV5-1,TGCGCCAGCAGCTTGGCCGAGCGACAGGGTAGGGAGACCCAGTACTTC,CASSLAERQGRETQYF
TRBJ2-5,TRBD2,NA,TRBV7-2,TGTGCCAGCAGCTTAGGTGGGGGGGGTGTCCAAGAGACCCAGTACTTC,CASSLGGGGVQETQYF
TRBJ2-1,NA,NA,TRBV27,TGTGCCAGCATGGGTCAGGGCAGAACCTCCTACAATGAGCAGTTCTTC,CASMGQGRTSYNEQFF
TRBJ1-2,NA,few,TRBV10-1,TGCGCCAGCAGCGCCACCAGGTCCGGGAGCTATGGCTACACCTTC,CASSATRSGSYGYTF
TRBJ2-1,NA,NA,TRBV11-2,TGTGCCAGCAAGGGGGGGTCTTACTACAATGAGCAGTTCTTC,CASKGGSYYNEQFF
TRBJ2-7,TRBD1,NA,TRBV3-1/TRBV3-2,TGTGCCAGCACCTCAGGGACAGGGGGCAGAGAGCAGTACTTC,CASTSGTGGREQYF
TRBJ2-1,TRBD2,NA,TRBV2,TGTGCCAGCAGGCCAGCGGGGGGGCTAGGCAATGAGCAGTTCTTC,CASRPAGGLGNEQFF
TRBJ2-7,NA,NA,TRBV5-1,TGCGCCAGCAGCTTTGACGCCTTCGGGAACGAGCAGTACTTC,CASSFDAFGNEQYF
TRBJ2-7,TRBD2,NA,TRBV7-2,TGTGCCAGCAGCCCCCCAGCGGGGGGTTCCTACGAGCAGTACTTC,CASSPPAGGSYEQYF
TRBJ2-7,TRBD1,NA,TRBV5-1,TGCGCCAGCAGCTATGGAGGGACAGGGGGCGACGAGCAGTACTTC,CASSYGGTGGDEQYF
TRBJ1-1,NA,few,TRBV19,TGTGCCAGTAGTCTGACGGGGGGACCAAACACTGAAGCTTTCTTT,CASSLTGGPNTEAFF
TRBJ2-3,NA,NA,TRBV3-1/TRBV3-2,TGTGCCAGCAGCCAAGACGGGACTTTGAACACAGATACGCAGTATTTT,CASSQDGTLNTDTQYF
TRBJ2-3,NA,NA,TRBV5-1,TGCGCCAGCAGCGAACTTCCTCGCACAGATACGCAGTATTTT,CASSELPRTDTQYF
TRBJ1-2,NA,NA,TRBV3-1/TRBV3-2,TGTGCCAGCAGCCAGGTCGGCTATGGCTACACCTTC,CASSQVGYGYTF
TRBJ1-2,TRBD1,NA,TRBV11-2,TGTGCCAGCAGCTTAGCACAGGGGGCAAGTGGCTACACCTTC,CASSLAQGASGYTF